The clone carrying this T cell receptor beta chain was seen only a few times. Antigen unknown. This record comes from a study of cytomegalovirus exposure and HLA in healthy donors. Assay used: immunoSEQ multiplex PCR; TCRdb lists only in-frame clones, some missing. The sample gives 150,000 to 200,000 clones, approximately 89% of which show up once; 4% to 4.5% is in the top ten. CDR1 and CDR2 from the germline V gene are MNHNS and SASEGT. V was cut by 1 base and J by 12 bases, with 10 bases left in between. The CDR3 loop spans 11 amino acids. General study points: A few chains linked to CMV were shown in vitro to be specific for CMV antigens. Cytomegalovirus status, reportedly, was diagnosed with high specificity and sensitivity by the classifier.

This chain connects TRBV6-1 to TRBJ2-7, with D possibly matching TRBD2 (6 bases). This receptor was obtained from a man between 18 and 35 years old in good health and CMV-seropositive. Sequencing was performed on PBMCs. The CDR3 spells CASSEEGRRYF. CDR3 DNA: TGTGCCAGCAGTGAAGAGGGGAGGAGGTACTTC.